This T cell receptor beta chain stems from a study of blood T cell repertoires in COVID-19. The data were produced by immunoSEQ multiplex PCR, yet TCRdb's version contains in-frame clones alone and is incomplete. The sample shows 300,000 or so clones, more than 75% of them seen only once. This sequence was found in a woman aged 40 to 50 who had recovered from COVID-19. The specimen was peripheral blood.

CDR3 DNA: TGTGCCAGCAGTTTCTACCCGGGACAGGGAGGGTACTTC. Protein sequence: CASSFYPGQGGYF. The chain has TRBV27 and TRBJ2-7; 9 nucleotides match TRBD1. The CDR3 totals 13 residues. The trim removed 3 bases at V and 12 bases at J, leaving 9 bases unmatched. Germline CDR1 reads MNHEY; CDR2 reads SMNVEV (reference sequence).